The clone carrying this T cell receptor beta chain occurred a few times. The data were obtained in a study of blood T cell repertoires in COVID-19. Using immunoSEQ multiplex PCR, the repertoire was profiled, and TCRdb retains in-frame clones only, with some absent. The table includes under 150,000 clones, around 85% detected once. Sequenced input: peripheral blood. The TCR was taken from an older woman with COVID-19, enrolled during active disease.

CDR3 sequence (DNA): TGTGCCAGCAGTTTAAGCTACTCAACTAATGAAAAACTGTTTTTT. It is translated as CASSLSYSTNEKLFF. The chain carries TRBV3-1 (or the pseudogene TRBV3-2) and TRBJ1-4, with D hard to call. V was pared by 6 bases and J by 0 bases, with 11 bases between. CDR1 and CDR2 (germline): LGHDT, YNNKEL (reference sequence). This CDR3 has 15 residues.